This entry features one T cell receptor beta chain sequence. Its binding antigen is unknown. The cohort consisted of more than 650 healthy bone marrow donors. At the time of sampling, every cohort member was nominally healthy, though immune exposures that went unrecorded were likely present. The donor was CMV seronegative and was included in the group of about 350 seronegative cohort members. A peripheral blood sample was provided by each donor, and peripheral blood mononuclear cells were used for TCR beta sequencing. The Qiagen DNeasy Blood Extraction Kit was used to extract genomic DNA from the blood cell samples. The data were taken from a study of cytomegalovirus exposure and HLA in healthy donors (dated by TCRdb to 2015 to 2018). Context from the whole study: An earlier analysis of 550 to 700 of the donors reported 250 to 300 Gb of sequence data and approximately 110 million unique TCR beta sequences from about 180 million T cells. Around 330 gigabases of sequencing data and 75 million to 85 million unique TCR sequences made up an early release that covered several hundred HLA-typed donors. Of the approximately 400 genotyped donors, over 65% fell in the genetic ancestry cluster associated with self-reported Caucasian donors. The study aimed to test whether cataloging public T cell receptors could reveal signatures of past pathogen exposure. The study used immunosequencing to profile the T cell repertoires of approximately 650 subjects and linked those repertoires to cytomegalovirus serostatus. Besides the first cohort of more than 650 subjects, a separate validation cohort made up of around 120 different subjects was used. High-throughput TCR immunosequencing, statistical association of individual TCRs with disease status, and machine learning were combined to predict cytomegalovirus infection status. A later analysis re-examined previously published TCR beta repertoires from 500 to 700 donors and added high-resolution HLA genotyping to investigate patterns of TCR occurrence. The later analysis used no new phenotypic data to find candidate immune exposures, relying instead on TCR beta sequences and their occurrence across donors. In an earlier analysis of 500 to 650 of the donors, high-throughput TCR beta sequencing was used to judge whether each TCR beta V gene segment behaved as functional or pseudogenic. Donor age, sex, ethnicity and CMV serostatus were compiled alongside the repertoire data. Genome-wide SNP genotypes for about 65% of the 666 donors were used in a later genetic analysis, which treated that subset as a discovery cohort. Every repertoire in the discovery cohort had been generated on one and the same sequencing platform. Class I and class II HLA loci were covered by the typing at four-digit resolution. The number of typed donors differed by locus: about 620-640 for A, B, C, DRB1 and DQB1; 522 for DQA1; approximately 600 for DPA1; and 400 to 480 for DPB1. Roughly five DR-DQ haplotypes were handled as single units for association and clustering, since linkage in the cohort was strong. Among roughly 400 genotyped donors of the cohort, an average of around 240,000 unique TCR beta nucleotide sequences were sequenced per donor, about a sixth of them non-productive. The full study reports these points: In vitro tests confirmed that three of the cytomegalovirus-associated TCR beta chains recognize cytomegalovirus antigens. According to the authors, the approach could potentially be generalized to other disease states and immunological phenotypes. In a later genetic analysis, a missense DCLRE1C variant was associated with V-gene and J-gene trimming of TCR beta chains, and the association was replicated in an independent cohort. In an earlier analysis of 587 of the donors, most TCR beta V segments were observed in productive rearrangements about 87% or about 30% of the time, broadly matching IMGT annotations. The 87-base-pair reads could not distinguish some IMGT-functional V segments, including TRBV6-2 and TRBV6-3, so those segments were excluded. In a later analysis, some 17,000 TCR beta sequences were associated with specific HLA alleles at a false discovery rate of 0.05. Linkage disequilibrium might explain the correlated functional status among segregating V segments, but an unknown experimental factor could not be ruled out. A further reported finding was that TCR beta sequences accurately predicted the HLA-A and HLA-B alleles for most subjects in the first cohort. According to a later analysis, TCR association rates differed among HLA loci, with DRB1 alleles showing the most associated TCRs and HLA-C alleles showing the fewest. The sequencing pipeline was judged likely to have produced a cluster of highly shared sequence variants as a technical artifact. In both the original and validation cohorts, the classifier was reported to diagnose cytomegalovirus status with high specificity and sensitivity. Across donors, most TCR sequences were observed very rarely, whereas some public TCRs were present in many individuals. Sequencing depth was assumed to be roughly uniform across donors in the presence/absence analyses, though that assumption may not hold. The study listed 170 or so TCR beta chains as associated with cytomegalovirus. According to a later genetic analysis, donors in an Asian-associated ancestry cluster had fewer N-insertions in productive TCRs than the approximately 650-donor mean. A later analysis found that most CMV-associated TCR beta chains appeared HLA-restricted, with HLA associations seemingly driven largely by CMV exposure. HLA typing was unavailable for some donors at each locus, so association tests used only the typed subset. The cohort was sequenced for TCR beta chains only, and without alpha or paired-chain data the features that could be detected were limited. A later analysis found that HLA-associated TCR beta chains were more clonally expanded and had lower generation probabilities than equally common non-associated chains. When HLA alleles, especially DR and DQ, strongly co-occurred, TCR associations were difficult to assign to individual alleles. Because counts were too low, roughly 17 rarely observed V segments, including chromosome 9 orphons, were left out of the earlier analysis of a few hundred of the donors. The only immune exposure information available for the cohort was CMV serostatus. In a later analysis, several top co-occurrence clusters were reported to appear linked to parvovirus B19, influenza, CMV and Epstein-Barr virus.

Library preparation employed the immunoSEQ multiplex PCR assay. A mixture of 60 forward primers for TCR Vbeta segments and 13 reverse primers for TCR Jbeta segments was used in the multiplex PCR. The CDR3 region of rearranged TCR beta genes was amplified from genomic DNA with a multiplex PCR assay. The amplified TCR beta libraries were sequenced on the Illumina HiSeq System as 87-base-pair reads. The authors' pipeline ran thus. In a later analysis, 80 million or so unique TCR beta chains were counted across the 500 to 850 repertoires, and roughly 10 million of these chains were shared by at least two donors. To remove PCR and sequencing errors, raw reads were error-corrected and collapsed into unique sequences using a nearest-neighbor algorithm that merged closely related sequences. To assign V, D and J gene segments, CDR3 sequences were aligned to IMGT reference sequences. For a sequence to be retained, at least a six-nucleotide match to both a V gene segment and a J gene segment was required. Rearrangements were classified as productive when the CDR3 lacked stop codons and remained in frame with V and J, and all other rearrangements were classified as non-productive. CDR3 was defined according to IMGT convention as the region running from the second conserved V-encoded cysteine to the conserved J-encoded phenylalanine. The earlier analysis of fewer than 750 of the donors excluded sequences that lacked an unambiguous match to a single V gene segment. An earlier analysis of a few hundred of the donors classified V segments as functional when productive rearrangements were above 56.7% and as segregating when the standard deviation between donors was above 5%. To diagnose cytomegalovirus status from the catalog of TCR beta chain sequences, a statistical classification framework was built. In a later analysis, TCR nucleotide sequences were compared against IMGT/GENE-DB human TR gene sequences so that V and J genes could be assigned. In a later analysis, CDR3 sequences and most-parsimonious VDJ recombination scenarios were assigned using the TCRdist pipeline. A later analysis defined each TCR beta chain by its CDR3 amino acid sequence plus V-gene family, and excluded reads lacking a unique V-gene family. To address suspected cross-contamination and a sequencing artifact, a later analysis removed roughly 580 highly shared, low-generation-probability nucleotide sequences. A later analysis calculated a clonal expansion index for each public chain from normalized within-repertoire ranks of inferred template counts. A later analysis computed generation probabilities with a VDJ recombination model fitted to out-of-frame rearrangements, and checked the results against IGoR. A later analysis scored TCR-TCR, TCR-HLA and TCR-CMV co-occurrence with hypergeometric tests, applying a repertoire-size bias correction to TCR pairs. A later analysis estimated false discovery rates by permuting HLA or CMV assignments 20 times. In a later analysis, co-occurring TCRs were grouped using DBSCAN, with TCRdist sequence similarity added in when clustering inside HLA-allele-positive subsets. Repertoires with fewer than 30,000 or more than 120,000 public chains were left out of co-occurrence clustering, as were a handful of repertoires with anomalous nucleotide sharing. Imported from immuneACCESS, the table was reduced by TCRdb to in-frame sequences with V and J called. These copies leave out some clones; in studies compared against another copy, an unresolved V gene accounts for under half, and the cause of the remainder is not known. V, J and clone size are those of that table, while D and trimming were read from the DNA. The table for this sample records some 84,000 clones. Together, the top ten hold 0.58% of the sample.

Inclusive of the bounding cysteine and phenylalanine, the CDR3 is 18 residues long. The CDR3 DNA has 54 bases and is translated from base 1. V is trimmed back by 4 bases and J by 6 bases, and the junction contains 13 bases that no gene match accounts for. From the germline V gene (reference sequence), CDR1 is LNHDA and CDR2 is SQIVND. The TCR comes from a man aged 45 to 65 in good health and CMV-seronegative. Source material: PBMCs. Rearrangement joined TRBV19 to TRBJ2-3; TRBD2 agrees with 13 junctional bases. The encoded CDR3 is CASSNYPPLAGGPDTQYF. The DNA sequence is TGTGCCAGTAGTAACTACCCCCCACTAGCGGGGGGGCCCGATACGCAGTATTTT.